The 26 T cell receptor beta chains listed next were all sequenced from one sample in a study of cytomegalovirus exposure and HLA in healthy donors. Primers included in the PCR were 60 Vbeta and 13 Jbeta primers. Method: immunoSEQ multiplex PCR; TCRdb's copy keeps in-frame clones and lacks some. This table has about 140,000 clones, around four fifths appearing once. Input material: PBMCs. The receptors were gathered from a man aged 25-45 years in good health and CMV-seronegative.

The chain combines TRBV19 with TRBJ1-2; 8 nucleotides agree with TRBD1. Germline CDR1 is LNHDA and CDR2 is SQIVND (reference sequence). The CDR3 runs 13 residues. V was clipped by 4 bases and J by 4 bases; unmatched bases: 2. The CDR3 reads CASSTGTGYGYTF. Written as DNA, the CDR3 is TGTGCCAGTAGTACCGGGACAGGCTATGGCTACACCTTC.

This clone has a handful of counts. The chain has TRBV27 and TRBJ2-7; possibly TRBD1 for D (5 bases). Trimming took off 5 bases at V and 1 base at J, with 12 bases between the two ends. Germline V gene sequence: CDR1 MNHEY, CDR2 SMNVEV (reference sequence). This CDR3 region has 14 residues. For the CDR3, the DNA is TGTGCCAGCAGTGCGCAGGGTTTATCCTACGAGCAGTACTTC. Its translation is CASSAQGLSYEQYF.

This rearrangement joins TRBV6-1 to TRBJ2-3; TRBD1 aligns across 10 bases. Germline CDR1 MNHNS, CDR2 SASEGT. The CDR3 covers 15 residues. With 5 bases clipped from V and 5 bases from J, the junction kept 7 bases outside the gene matches. CDR3 sequence reads: CASSSPDRGQDTQYF. The CDR3 region has the DNA TGTGCCAGCAGTTCCCCCGACAGGGGGCAAGATACGCAGTATTTT.

The genes are TRBV5-1 and TRBJ2-5; D may be TRBD2 (5 bases). Germline assignment: CDR1 SGHRS and CDR2 YFSETQ. Trimming shortened V by 1 base and J by 5 bases, and 9 bases separated the two germline ends. This CDR3 has 13 residues. Written as DNA, the CDR3 is TGCGCCAGCAGCTTGCCCGGGAAGGAGACCCAGTACTTC. Encoded protein: CASSLPGKETQYF.

This chain links TRBV5-1 with TRBJ2-1; 7 bases match TRBD1. The germline gives CDR1 SGHRS, CDR2 YFSETQ. CDR3 size: 15 residues. V shed 3 bases and J 3 bases; nucleotides not matched to a gene: 6. The CDR3 region is CASSSGQASYNEQFF. The CDR3 DNA reads as TGCGCCAGCAGCTCAGGACAGGCTAGCTACAATGAGCAGTTCTTC.

The V gene is TRBV6-1, the J gene TRBJ1-1; a weak D match, TRBD1 (6 bases). Germline lookup yields CDR1 MNHNS and CDR2 SASEGT. This CDR3 contains 13 residues. Trimming took off 7 bases at V and 5 bases at J, with 14 bases between the two ends. Written as DNA, the CDR3 is TGTGCCAGCAAGGAACAGGGTATGACTGAAGCTTTCTTT. The encoded protein is CASKEQGMTEAFF.

The chain joins TRBV5-1 to TRBJ2-1, with D unresolved. Germline V gene lookup returns CDR1 SGHRS and CDR2 YFSETQ. The germline V and J ends were trimmed by 5 bases and 8 bases, with 11 bases remaining between them. The CDR3 loop spans 12 amino acids. CDR3 DNA: TGCGCCAGCAGATCAGGTAGAGATGAGCAGTTCTTC. Translating gives CASRSGRDEQFF. The full variable domain, with the rest looked up from reference TRBV5-1 and TRBJ2-1, is KAGVTQTPRYLIKTRGQQVTLSCSPISGHRSVSWYQQTPGQGLQFLFEYFSETQRNKGNFPGRFSGRQFSNSRSEMNVSTLELGDSALYLCASRSGRDEQFFGPGTRLTVL.

This chain uses TRBV7-8 with TRBJ2-2; perhaps TRBD2 as D (6 bases). Germline-derived CDR1 and CDR2 are SGHVS and FQNEAQ. V lost 5 bases and J 5 bases, leaving 9 bases between the germline ends. This CDR3 contains 13 residues. The CDR3 nucleotides are TGTGCCAGCAGCATCCGGGGGACCGGGGAGCTGTTTTTT. It codes for CASSIRGTGELFF. Filled out from reference TRBV7-8 and TRBJ2-2, the complete variable domain reads GAGVSQSPRYKVAKRGQDVALRCDPISGHVSLFWYQQALGQGPEFLTYFQNEAQLDKSGLPSDRFFAERPEGSVSTLKIQRTQQEDSAVYLCASSIRGTGELFFGEGSRLTVL.

The chain is built from TRBV28 and TRBJ2-2, with TRBD2 matching over 8 bases. Germline-derived CDR1 and CDR2 are MDHEN and SYDVKM. This CDR3 has 15 residues. V trimming: 6 bases; J trimming: 6 bases; junction bases outside the gene matches: 9. CDR3 region: CASRSGSVDPGELFF. The CDR3 region has the DNA TGTGCCAGCAGGAGCGGGAGTGTGGATCCCGGGGAGCTGTTTTTT.

V usage is TRBV5-1 and J usage is TRBJ1-2; unclear D gene. The germline CDR1 and CDR2 sequences are SGHRS and YFSETQ. The CDR3 is made up of 15 amino acids. V shed 0 bases and J shed 8 bases, with 17 bases lying between them. The CDR3 nucleotides are TGCGCCAGCAGCTTGGCGGCTCTGGGAGGAGGCGGCTACACCTTC. Translation gives CASSLAALGGGGYTF.

The sample holds one count of this clone. The V call is TRBV23-1, the J call TRBJ2-7; TRBD1 might be the D (6 bases). TRBV23-1 is treated as an ORF (open reading frame) with a function not yet certain. The germline V and J ends were trimmed by 4 bases and 0 bases, with 13 bases remaining between them. This CDR3 is built from 15 residues. CDR3 residues: CASSRPDSYSYEQYF. The CDR3 bases are TGCGCCAGCAGTCGTCCGGACAGTTACTCCTACGAGCAGTACTTC.

The V and J genes are TRBV30 and TRBJ1-2; 7 nucleotides match TRBD1. Germline CDR1 GTSNPN, CDR2 SVGIG (reference sequence). V shed 0 bases and J 2 bases; nucleotides not matched to a gene: 15. CDR3 length: 18 amino acids. Written as DNA, the CDR3 is TGTGCCTGGAGTGTACGTATTGGCAGGGGGGAAGGCAACTATGGCTACACCTTC. Translating it yields CAWSVRIGRGEGNYGYTF. The complete variable domain, with remaining parts taken from reference TRBV30 and TRBJ1-2, reads SQTIHQWPATLVQPVGSPLSLECTVEGTSNPNLYWYRQAAGRGLQLLFYSVGIGQISSEVPQNLSASRPQDRQFILSSKKLLLSDSGFYLCAWSVRIGRGEGNYGYTFGSGTRLTVV.

This rearrangement joins TRBV19 to TRBJ1-6; no reliable D call. Trimming shortened V by 0 bases and J by 0 bases, and 6 bases separated the two germline ends. Per the germline V gene, CDR1 is LNHDA and CDR2 is SQIVND (reference sequence). This CDR3 has 16 residues. Here the CDR3 reads CASSIEASSYNSPLHF. The CDR3 nucleotides are TGTGCCAGTAGTATAGAGGCCAGCTCCTATAATTCACCCCTCCACTTT.

This chain links TRBV5-4 with TRBJ2-2; TRBD1 matches at 7 bases. The germline gives CDR1 SGHNT, CDR2 YYREEE (reference sequence). The ends lost 3 bases at V and 3 bases at J; junction bases unmatched: 5. This CDR3 region has 15 residues. The CDR3 loop is CASSSGQVDTGELFF. The CDR3 DNA reads TGTGCCAGCAGCTCCGGACAGGTCGACACCGGGGAGCTGTTTTTT.

This chain joins TRBV5-1 and TRBJ1-2, with a possible D match to TRBD1 (6 bases). This CDR3 contains 14 residues. Germline V gene data show CDR1 as SGHRS and CDR2 as YFSETQ. V lost 0 bases to trimming and J lost 8 bases, with 14 bases between them. CDR3 DNA: TGCGCCAGCAGCTTGGTGGCGGGGGGCGGCGGCTACACCTTC. Protein sequence: CASSLVAGGGGYTF.

This chain links TRBV28 with TRBJ1-5, with 9 bases matching TRBD1. The CDR3 loop spans 16 amino acids. Germline assignment: CDR1 MDHEN and CDR2 SYDVKM. The J segment lost 4 bases and the V segment lost 5 bases, leaving 9 bases of the junction unmatched. CDR3 coding DNA: TGTGCCAGCAGTATCTCTGACAGGGGGGGGAATCAGCCCCAGCATTTT. Protein sequence: CASSISDRGGNQPQHF.

The chain uses TRBV6-5 and TRBJ2-1; 10 nucleotides match TRBD2. V gave up 2 bases and J gave up 7 bases; unmatched junction bases: 8. CDR3 length: 16 residues. The germline V gene encodes CDR1 MNHEY and CDR2 SVGAGI. As DNA, the CDR3 is TGTGCCAGCAGTTACAGTCCTAGCGGGAGCGGGAATGAGCAGTTCTTC. This translates into CASSYSPSGSGNEQFF.

The rearrangement links TRBV11-2 to TRBJ2-7, with 7 bases matching TRBD2. The CDR3 is 16 residues long. The ends lost 5 bases at V and 2 bases at J; junction bases unmatched: 12. Germline V CDR1 and CDR2: SGHAT, FQNNGV. The CDR3 loop is CASSPSEERGPYEQYF. The CDR3 DNA follows: TGTGCCAGCAGCCCTAGTGAGGAGCGGGGACCCTACGAGCAGTACTTC.

V and J are TRBV6-5 and TRBJ2-7; 10 bases are shared with TRBD1. Germline V gene data show CDR1 as MNHEY and CDR2 as SVGAGI. This CDR3 contains 15 residues. V lost 7 bases to trimming and J lost 3 bases; unmatched junction nucleotides: 9. The CDR3: CASTKRGQGFYEQYF. Written as DNA, the CDR3 is TGTGCCAGCACCAAACGGGGACAGGGGTTCTACGAGCAGTACTTC.

The chain links TRBV9 to TRBJ1-1, with D possibly being TRBD1 (6 bases). The CDR3 covers 11 residues. Germline CDR1 is SGDLS and CDR2 is YYNGEE. V lost 5 bases to trimming and J lost 8 bases, with 10 bases between them. CDR3 loop: CASSGGQEAFF. For the CDR3, the DNA is TGTGCCAGCAGTGGCGGACAGGAAGCTTTCTTT.

This chain uses TRBV7-6 with TRBJ1-5, with TRBD1 matching over 7 bases. This CDR3 is built from 15 residues. V shed 1 base and J 4 bases; nucleotides not matched to a gene: 4. CDR1 and CDR2 from the germline V gene are SGHVS and FNYEAQ. This CDR3 reads CASSLVSGGNQPQHF. CDR3 bases: TGTGCCAGCAGCTTAGTCTCAGGGGGAAATCAGCCCCAGCATTTT.

The chain uses TRBV27 and TRBJ2-5; D may be TRBD2 (6 bases). The CDR3 is 12 amino acids. Germline V lookup: CDR1 MNHEY, CDR2 SMNVEV (reference sequence). The V and J ends lost 5 bases and 5 bases respectively, with 9 bases between them. The CDR3: CASSTGVETQYF. The CDR3 nucleotides are TGTGCCAGCAGTACGGGGGTGGAGACCCAGTACTTC.

The chain recombines TRBV6-5 with TRBJ2-1, with 10 bases fitting TRBD2. Per the germline V gene, CDR1 is MNHEY and CDR2 is SVGAGI. V was pared by 2 bases and J by 9 bases, with 7 bases of the junction left unmatched. The CDR3 runs 15 residues. CDR3 amino acids: CASSYQSGRAGEQFF. The CDR3 coding sequence is TGTGCCAGCAGTTACCAGAGCGGGAGGGCCGGTGAGCAGTTCTTC.

CDR3 coding DNA: TGTGCCAGCAGTTTACCGGGACAGGGAAGCGGTGAAGCTTTCTTT. Its protein product is CASSLPGQGSGEAFF. This chain links TRBV28 with TRBJ1-1; TRBD1 agrees at 9 bases. The germline V gene encodes CDR1 MDHEN and CDR2 SYDVKM. The trim removed 2 bases at V and 7 bases at J, leaving 8 bases unmatched. The CDR3 is made up of 15 amino acids.

The gene calls are TRBV5-1 and TRBJ1-1, with D possibly matching TRBD1 (5 bases). The germline V gene has CDR1 SGHRS and CDR2 YFSETQ. The CDR3 totals 14 residues. Trimming removed 6 bases at V and 0 bases at J, with 12 bases between. The CDR3 here is CASKDSSMNTEAFF. As DNA, the CDR3 is TGCGCCAGCAAAGACAGCTCTATGAACACTGAAGCTTTCTTT. The whole variable domain, filled in from reference TRBV5-1 and TRBJ1-1, reads KAGVTQTPRYLIKTRGQQVTLSCSPISGHRSVSWYQQTPGQGLQFLFEYFSETQRNKGNFPGRFSGRQFSNSRSEMNVSTLELGDSALYLCASKDSSMNTEAFFGQGTRLTVV.

The CDR3 DNA sequence: TGCGCCAGCAGCTTGGCCTTAGGGGCGGGGGCCTACGAGCAGTACTTC. It yields the protein CASSLALGAGAYEQYF. This chain links TRBV5-1 with TRBJ2-7; TRBD2 matches 7 bases. The V gene's germline CDR1 is SGHRS and CDR2 YFSETQ. V lost 0 bases and J lost 2; bases outside the gene matches: 8. This CDR3 has 16 residues.